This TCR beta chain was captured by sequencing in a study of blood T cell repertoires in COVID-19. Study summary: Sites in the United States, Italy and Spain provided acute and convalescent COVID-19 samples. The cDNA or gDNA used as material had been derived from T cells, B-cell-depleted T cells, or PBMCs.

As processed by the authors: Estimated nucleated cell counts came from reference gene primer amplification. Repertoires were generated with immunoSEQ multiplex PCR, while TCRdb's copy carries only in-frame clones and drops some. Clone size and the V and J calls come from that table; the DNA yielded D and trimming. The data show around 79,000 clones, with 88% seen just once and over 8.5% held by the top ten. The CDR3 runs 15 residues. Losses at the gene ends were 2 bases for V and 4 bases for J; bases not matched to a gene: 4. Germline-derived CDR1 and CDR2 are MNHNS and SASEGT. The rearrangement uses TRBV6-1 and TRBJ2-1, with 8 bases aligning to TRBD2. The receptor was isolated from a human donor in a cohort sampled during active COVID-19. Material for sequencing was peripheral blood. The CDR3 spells CASSEPGGTYNEQFF. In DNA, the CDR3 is TGTGCCAGCAGTGAACCGGGGGGGACGTACAATGAGCAGTTCTTC.